The 30 T cell receptor beta chains below all came from one sample that was sequenced in a study of shared clonotypes between healthy human individuals. Data came from immunoSEQ multiplex PCR; TCRdb stores just in-frame clones and leaves some out. The sample consists of roughly 1,600,000 clones, 97% to 99% of them appearing once. Input material: naive CD4+ T cells sorted from blood. Documented subset: CD45RA+ positively selected. The receptors here all came from a man aged 25-40 years in good health.

The V and J genes are TRBV5-6 and TRBJ2-7; perhaps TRBD2 as D (5 bases). V was cut by 4 bases and J by 7 bases, with 12 bases left in between. The CDR3 spans 12 residues. CDR1 SGHDT and CDR2 YYEEEE come from the germline V gene. Here the CDR3 reads CASSIPGGEQYF. In DNA form, the CDR3 reads TGTGCCAGCAGCATCCCAGGAGGTGAGCAGTACTTC.

V gene TRBV9 combines with J gene TRBJ2-5; D is undetermined. V was trimmed by 4 bases and J by 0 bases, leaving 13 bases between them. Germline V gene data show CDR1 as SGDLS and CDR2 as YYNGEE. The CDR3 is made up of 15 amino acids. CDR3 coding DNA: TGTGCCAGCAGCCCCGGGTGGGGATACCAAGAGACCCAGTACTTC. Encoded protein: CASSPGWGYQETQYF.

This chain joins TRBV18 and TRBJ1-5; D may be TRBD1 (5 bases). This CDR3 has 17 amino acids. The V and J ends lost 2 bases and 5 bases respectively, with 19 bases between them. CDR1 is KGHSH and CDR2 is LQKENI in the germline V gene. CDR3 protein: CASSPAGKVDKDQPQHF. The CDR3 DNA is TGTGCCAGCTCACCAGCAGGGAAGGTTGATAAGGATCAGCCCCAGCATTTT. Full variable domain (outside the CDR3, taken from reference TRBV18 and TRBJ1-5): NAGVMQNPRHLVRRRGQEARLRCSPMKGHSHVYWYRQLPEEGLKFMVYLQKENIIDESGMPKERFSAEFPKEGPSILRIQQVVRGDSAAYFCASSPAGKVDKDQPQHFGDGTRLSIL.

This chain joins TRBV7-2 and TRBJ2-1; D possibly corresponds to TRBD1 (5 bases). Germline V gives CDR1 SGHTA, CDR2 FQGNSA. The germline V and J ends were trimmed by 2 bases and 7 bases, with 12 bases remaining between them. This CDR3 has 14 amino acids. DNA of the CDR3: TGTGCCAGCAGCTTAAGTTTAAGGGGTAATGAGCAGTTCTTC. It specifies CASSLSLRGNEQFF.

This rearrangement joins TRBV4-1 to TRBJ2-7, with TRBD2 matching over 12 bases. The CDR3 totals 17 residues. The V segment lost 3 bases and the J segment 5 bases; nucleotides outside the gene matches: 11. Germline lookup yields CDR1 MGHRA and CDR2 YSYEKL. The CDR3 protein is CASSQTLAGGPRDEQYF. The CDR3, as DNA: TGCGCCAGCAGCCAGACCCTAGCGGGAGGGCCCAGGGACGAGCAGTACTTC.

The chain joins TRBV7-9 to TRBJ2-1; D is unresolved. The germline V and J ends were trimmed by 5 bases and 7 bases, with 9 bases remaining between them. Germline-derived CDR1 and CDR2 are SEHNR and FQNEAQ (reference sequence). There are 12 residues in the CDR3. CDR3 loop: CASSPRRNEQFF. The DNA for the CDR3 is TGTGCCAGCAGCCCTAGAAGGAATGAGCAGTTCTTC.

The chain combines TRBV7-2 with TRBJ2-5, with D possibly being TRBD2 (6 bases). Germline lookup yields CDR1 SGHTA and CDR2 FQGNSA. Trimming stripped 1 base from V and 5 bases from J, with 20 bases between. This CDR3 contains 17 residues. Here the CDR3 DNA reads TGTGCCAGCAGCTTAGAGGTTCGGTGGGGCGGGGTGGAGACCCAGTACTTC. Protein: CASSLEVRWGGVETQYF. Variable domain in full (rest from reference TRBV7-2 and TRBJ2-5): GAGVSQSPSNKVTEKGKDVELRCDPISGHTALYWYRQSLGQGLEFLIYFQGNSAPDKSGLPSDRFSAERTGGSVSTLTIQRTQQEDSAVYLCASSLEVRWGGVETQYFGPGTRLLVL.

The chain combines TRBV28 with TRBJ2-7; 8 bases are a match to TRBD1. There are 13 residues in the CDR3. Trimming took 6 bases from V and 4 from J; bases not matched to a gene: 5. Germline V gene data show CDR1 as MDHEN and CDR2 as SYDVKM. The CDR3 region is CASRGTGAYEQYF. In DNA, the CDR3 is TGTGCCAGCAGGGGGACAGGAGCGTACGAGCAGTACTTC.

CDR3 in amino acids: CASSLVGGYDTEAFF. The CDR3 DNA reads as TGCGCCAGCAGCTTGGTCGGGGGATACGATACTGAAGCTTTCTTT. The J gene is TRBJ1-1, the V gene TRBV5-1; D possibly corresponds to TRBD1 (5 bases). Trimming pared 0 bases from V and 5 bases from J, leaving 14 bases between. Germline CDR1 reads SGHRS; CDR2 reads YFSETQ. The CDR3 covers 15 residues.

The rearrangement uses TRBV5-6 and TRBJ1-1, with 7 positions matching TRBD1. The CDR3 runs 14 residues. Germline loops: CDR1 SGHDT, CDR2 YYEEEE. V dropped 2 bases and J dropped 3; count of bases not matched to a gene: 4. For the CDR3, the DNA is TGTGCCAGCAGCTTTGACGACAGGGACACTGAAGCTTTCTTT. Protein product: CASSFDDRDTEAFF.

This chain joins TRBV14 and TRBJ2-5; 7 bases line up with TRBD1. The CDR3 spans 16 residues. Germline lookup yields CDR1 SGHDN and CDR2 FVKESK. The V and J ends lost 5 bases and 3 bases, in that order; junction bases with no gene match: 12. The CDR3 loop reads CASSALQGNREETQYF. DNA of the CDR3: TGTGCCAGCAGCGCCCTACAGGGGAACCGGGAAGAGACCCAGTACTTC.

The CDR3 coding sequence is TGTGCCAGCAGTGCGAACAGGGTGGGCCCCGATACGCAGTATTTT. It encodes CASSANRVGPDTQYF. The chain links TRBV6-1 to TRBJ2-3; possibly TRBD1 for D (6 bases). V dropped 4 bases and J dropped 6 bases, with 17 bases sitting between them. Per the germline V gene, CDR1 is MNHNS and CDR2 is SASEGT. CDR3 size: 15 residues.

This clone was detected only a few times. This sequence joins TRBV7-9 and TRBJ2-3; unclear D gene. This CDR3 is 12 amino acids long. V lost 5 bases and J 6 bases, leaving 9 bases between the germline ends. Germline CDR1 SEHNR, CDR2 FQNEAQ (reference sequence). The CDR3 here is CASSRAEDTQYF. For the CDR3, the DNA is TGTGCCAGCAGCAGAGCCGAGGATACGCAGTATTTT. The whole variable domain, filled in from reference TRBV7-9 and TRBJ2-3, reads DTGVSQNPRHKITKRGQNVTFRCDPISEHNRLYWYRQTLGQGPEFLTYFQNEAQLEKSRLLSDRFSAERPKGSFSTLEIQRTEQGDSAMYLCASSRAEDTQYFGPGTRLTVL.

The chain is built from TRBV18 and TRBJ2-2, with D uncertain. The CDR3 has 11 amino acids. Deletions cut 5 bases from V and 8 bases from J, with 6 bases between. Germline CDR1 KGHSH, CDR2 LQKENI. The CDR3 DNA reads as TGTGCCAGCTCAAATCCGGGGGAGCTGTTTTTT. Its translation is CASSNPGELFF.

The chain has TRBV5-4 and TRBJ2-2, with 9 bases fitting TRBD2. The CDR3 has 14 residues. The J segment lost 6 bases and the V segment lost 2 bases, leaving 2 bases of the junction unmatched. Germline V gene lookup returns CDR1 SGHNT and CDR2 YYREEE (reference sequence). For the CDR3, the DNA is TGTGCCAGCAGCTTCAGCGGGAGGCCCGGGGAGCTGTTTTTT. Amino acid sequence: CASSFSGRPGELFF.

V gene TRBV6-5 combines with J gene TRBJ2-7, with TRBD1 matching 8 bases. This CDR3 has 14 residues. Germline assignment: CDR1 MNHEY and CDR2 SVGAGI. The ends lost 4 bases at V and 2 bases at J; junction bases unmatched: 4. The CDR3 here is CASSSVTGAYEQYF. The DNA for the CDR3 is TGTGCCAGCAGTTCAGTGACAGGGGCCTACGAGCAGTACTTC.

The rearrangement links TRBV5-8 to TRBJ1-4, with 8 nucleotides matching TRBD1. Germline loops: CDR1 SGHTS, CDR2 YDEGEE. CDR3 length equals 18 residues. V shed 1 base, J shed 10 bases, and the junction held 18 bases outside the gene matches. The CDR3, as DNA: TGTGCCAGCAGCTTGCTCTCCCCCGGACAGGGTGGTTTCGGAAAACTGTTTTTT. Its translation is CASSLLSPGQGGFGKLFF.

A remark on this clone: An end of the junction differs from the germline gene, which may be a read error. The chain couples TRBV29-1 to TRBJ1-2; D ambiguous. CDR1 and CDR2 from the germline V gene are SQVTM and ANQGSEA. The CDR3 sequence is 12 residues long. CDR3 amino acids: CSVDIPKYGYTF. Here the CDR3 DNA reads TGCAGCGTTGATATTCCTAAATATGGCTACACCTTC.

The J gene is TRBJ2-7, the V gene TRBV11-1; TRBD2 matches at 11 bases. The ends lost 5 bases at V and 5 bases at J; junction bases unmatched: 8. The germline V gene has CDR1 SGHAT and CDR2 FQDESV (reference sequence). The CDR3 spans 15 residues. The CDR3 sequence is CASSGSGRGTHEQYF. DNA for the CDR3: TGTGCCAGCAGCGGTAGCGGGAGGGGGACCCACGAGCAGTACTTC.

The gene calls are TRBV7-2 and TRBJ2-7; D possibly matches TRBD1 or TRBD2 (6 bases each). CDR3 length: 15 amino acids. V lost 2 bases to trimming and J lost 2 bases, with 13 bases between them. In germline, CDR1 is SGHTA, CDR2 FQGNSA. CDR3 in amino acids: CASSLYGGGPYEQYF. The CDR3 region has the DNA TGTGCCAGCAGCTTATATGGTGGGGGGCCCTACGAGCAGTACTTC.

This chain uses TRBV7-6 with TRBJ2-1; TRBD2 matches 9 bases. Per germline, CDR1 SGHVS and CDR2 FNYEAQ. CDR3 length: 17 amino acids. The J segment lost 4 bases and the V segment lost 5 bases, leaving 12 bases of the junction unmatched. CDR3 sequence (DNA): TGTGCCAGCAGCCAACTCGGGACTAGCAAATATTACAATGAGCAGTTCTTC. This encodes CASSQLGTSKYYNEQFF.

The rearrangement joins TRBV27 to TRBJ1-5; 7 bases align to TRBD1. The CDR3 sequence is 15 residues long. V lost 2 bases to trimming and J lost 5 bases; unmatched junction nucleotides: 6. In germline, CDR1 is MNHEY, CDR2 SMNVEV (reference sequence). The CDR3 DNA reads as TGTGCCAGCAGTTTACGACAGGGCCTGGATCAGCCCCAGCATTTT. Translation: CASSLRQGLDQPQHF.

The V gene is TRBV5-1, the J gene TRBJ2-1; 8 bases are a match to TRBD1. There are 17 residues in the CDR3. After removal of 0 bases from V and 6 bases from J, the junction contained 11 bases not matched to a gene. Germline CDR1 SGHRS, CDR2 YFSETQ. CDR3 DNA: TGCGCCAGCAGCTTGGCCGATCGGACAGGGAAGGGCAATGAGCAGTTCTTC. The encoded protein is CASSLADRTGKGNEQFF.

The chain has TRBV5-1 and TRBJ2-3; no firm D call. The CDR3 covers 12 residues. V was trimmed by 4 bases and J by 0 bases, leaving 3 bases between them. Germline lookup yields CDR1 SGHRS and CDR2 YFSETQ. The CDR3 DNA is TGCGCCAGCAGCAAGAGCACAGATACGCAGTATTTT. This gives the protein CASSKSTDTQYF. Filled out from reference TRBV5-1 and TRBJ2-3, the complete variable domain reads KAGVTQTPRYLIKTRGQQVTLSCSPISGHRSVSWYQQTPGQGLQFLFEYFSETQRNKGNFPGRFSGRQFSNSRSEMNVSTLELGDSALYLCASSKSTDTQYFGPGTRLTVL.

The chain's CDR3 is CASSPRQGVGGETQYF. The CDR3 DNA reads TGTGCCAGCAGCCCACGACAGGGGGTGGGTGGAGAGACCCAGTACTTC. This chain uses TRBV9 with TRBJ2-5; TRBD1 agrees at 9 bases. Germline-derived CDR1 and CDR2 are SGDLS and YYNGEE. J was trimmed by 4 bases and V by 4 bases; bases with no gene match: 11. The CDR3 consists of 16 residues.

The genes are TRBV6-1 and TRBJ2-3; 12 bases match TRBD2. This CDR3 has 16 residues. Germline V gene sequence: CDR1 MNHNS, CDR2 SASEGT. The trim removed 3 bases at V and 4 bases at J, leaving 5 bases unmatched. The CDR3 loop is CASSDQTSGSPDTQYF. The CDR3 region has the DNA TGTGCCAGCAGTGATCAGACTAGCGGGAGCCCAGATACGCAGTATTTT.

The chain employs TRBV11-3 and TRBJ2-2, with a possible D match to TRBD1 (6 bases). Per germline, CDR1 SGHNT and CDR2 YENEEA. The CDR3 length is 13 residues. V lost 5 bases to trimming and J lost 4 bases, with 8 bases between them. In nucleotides, the CDR3 is TGTGCCAGCAGCGGACAGATCACCGGGGAGCTGTTTTTT. Translating gives CASSGQITGELFF.

Comment on this clone: Other DNA variants within this sample encode the same CDR3. V gene TRBV14 combines with J gene TRBJ1-3; D call uncertain. V was pared by 6 bases and J by 1 base, with 4 bases between. This CDR3 comprises 12 residues. CDR1 is SGHDN and CDR2 is FVKESK in the germline V gene. CDR3 sequence reads: CASSPSGNTIYF. The CDR3 DNA reads as TGTGCCAGCAGTCCATCTGGAAACACCATATATTTT. Variable domain in full (rest from reference TRBV14 and TRBJ1-3): EAGVTQFPSHSVIEKGQTVTLRCDPISGHDNLYWYRRVMGKEIKFLLHFVKESKQDESGMPNNRFLAERTGGTYSTLKVQPAELEDSGVYFCASSPSGNTIYFGEGSWLTVV.

This chain connects TRBV5-1 to TRBJ2-5; D not resolved. The CDR3 contains 13 residues. Germline V CDR1 and CDR2: SGHRS, YFSETQ. With 7 bases removed from V and 1 base from J, the gap between germline ends came to 11 bases. This chain's CDR3 is CASQSLSQETQYF. The CDR3 DNA reads TGCGCCAGCCAAAGCCTGAGCCAAGAGACCCAGTACTTC.

This chain connects TRBV7-9 to TRBJ1-2; D is ambiguous. The CDR3 runs 12 residues. Germline assignment: CDR1 SEHNR and CDR2 FQNEAQ (reference sequence). V shed 5 bases and J shed 6 bases, with 10 bases lying between them. The CDR3 region is CASSKSGDGYTF. In DNA form, the CDR3 reads TGTGCCAGCAGCAAATCAGGTGATGGCTACACCTTC. Full variable domain (rest looked up from reference TRBV7-9 and TRBJ1-2): DTGVSQNPRHKITKRGQNVTFRCDPISEHNRLYWYRQTLGQGPEFLTYFQNEAQLEKSRLLSDRFSAERPKGSFSTLEIQRTEQGDSAMYLCASSKSGDGYTFGSGTRLTVV.